Following are 3 T cell receptor beta chains from one sample sequenced in a study of somatic mutations in cytotoxic T cells in rheumatoid arthritis. Profiling relied on immunoSEQ multiplex PCR, and the TCRdb table lists in-frame clones only, not all of them. The sample has tens of thousands of clones, approximately 82% seen once. The sample comprised CD8+ T cells sorted from blood. The receptors here all came from an adult with rheumatoid arthritis.

This clone has a handful of counts. V and J are TRBV2 and TRBJ1-2; possibly TRBD1 for D (5 bases). The CDR3 runs to 10 residues. Germline CDR1 reads SNHLY; CDR2 reads FYNNEI. Trimming took 11 bases from V and 6 from J, leaving 10 bases between them. DNA for the CDR3: TGTGCCGCGCGGGGCAATGGCTACACCTTC. Amino acid sequence: CAARGNGYTF.

This chain uses TRBV20-1 with TRBJ2-1; D unclear. This CDR3 has 11 amino acids. V dropped 4 bases and J dropped 14 bases, with 15 bases sitting between them. The germline gives CDR1 DFQATT, CDR2 SNEGSKA (reference sequence). The CDR3 bases are TGCAGTGCTACCCTAATGGAAAGAGAGTTCTTC. It translates to CSATLMEREFF.

The count of this clone is one. Other nucleotide sequences from this sample produce the same CDR3. The chain employs TRBV27 and TRBJ1-5; TRBD1 is a possible D gene (5 bases). Germline loops: CDR1 MNHEY, CDR2 SMNVEV (reference sequence). The CDR3 runs 16 residues. Trimming stripped 0 bases from V and 2 bases from J, with 11 bases between. The chain's CDR3 is CASSLSGVRGNQPQHF. In DNA form, the CDR3 reads TGTGCCAGCAGTTTATCGGGGGTGCGGGGCAATCAGCCCCAGCATTTT.